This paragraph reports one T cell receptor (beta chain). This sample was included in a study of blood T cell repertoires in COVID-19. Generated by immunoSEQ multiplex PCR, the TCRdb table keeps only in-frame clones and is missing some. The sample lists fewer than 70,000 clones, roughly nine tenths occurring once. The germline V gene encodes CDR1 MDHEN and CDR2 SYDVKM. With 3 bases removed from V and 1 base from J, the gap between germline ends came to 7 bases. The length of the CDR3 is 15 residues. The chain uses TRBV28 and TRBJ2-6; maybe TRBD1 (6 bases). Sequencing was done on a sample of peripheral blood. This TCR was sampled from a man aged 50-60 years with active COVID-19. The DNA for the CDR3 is TGTGCCAGCAGTTTTGGGACATCTGGGGCCAACGTCCTGACTTTC. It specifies CASSFGTSGANVLTF.